The clone carrying this T cell receptor beta chain was counted only a few times. The sample belongs to a study of identical twins. The V gene's germline CDR1 is MRHNA and CDR2 SNTAGT. The CDR3 sequence is 16 residues long. V trimming: 5 bases; J trimming: 4 bases; junction bases outside the gene matches: 8. From the 5' RACE reads, TCRdb called clonotypes with MiXCR, one entry per CDR3 protein. The sample lists some 660,000 distinct CDR3 sequences; 8.6% were seen once. A further study also used this sample, focusing on yellow fever vaccine responses in identical twins.

This chain uses TRBV6-4 with TRBJ2-1; TRBD1 aligns across 10 bases. Sequenced: PBMCs. This TCR derives from a woman younger than 35 in good health. CDR3 residues: CASSSSEGQGYNEQFF. The CDR3 DNA reads as TGTGCCAGCAGTTCGTCCGAGGGACAGGGGTACAATGAGCAGTTCTTC.